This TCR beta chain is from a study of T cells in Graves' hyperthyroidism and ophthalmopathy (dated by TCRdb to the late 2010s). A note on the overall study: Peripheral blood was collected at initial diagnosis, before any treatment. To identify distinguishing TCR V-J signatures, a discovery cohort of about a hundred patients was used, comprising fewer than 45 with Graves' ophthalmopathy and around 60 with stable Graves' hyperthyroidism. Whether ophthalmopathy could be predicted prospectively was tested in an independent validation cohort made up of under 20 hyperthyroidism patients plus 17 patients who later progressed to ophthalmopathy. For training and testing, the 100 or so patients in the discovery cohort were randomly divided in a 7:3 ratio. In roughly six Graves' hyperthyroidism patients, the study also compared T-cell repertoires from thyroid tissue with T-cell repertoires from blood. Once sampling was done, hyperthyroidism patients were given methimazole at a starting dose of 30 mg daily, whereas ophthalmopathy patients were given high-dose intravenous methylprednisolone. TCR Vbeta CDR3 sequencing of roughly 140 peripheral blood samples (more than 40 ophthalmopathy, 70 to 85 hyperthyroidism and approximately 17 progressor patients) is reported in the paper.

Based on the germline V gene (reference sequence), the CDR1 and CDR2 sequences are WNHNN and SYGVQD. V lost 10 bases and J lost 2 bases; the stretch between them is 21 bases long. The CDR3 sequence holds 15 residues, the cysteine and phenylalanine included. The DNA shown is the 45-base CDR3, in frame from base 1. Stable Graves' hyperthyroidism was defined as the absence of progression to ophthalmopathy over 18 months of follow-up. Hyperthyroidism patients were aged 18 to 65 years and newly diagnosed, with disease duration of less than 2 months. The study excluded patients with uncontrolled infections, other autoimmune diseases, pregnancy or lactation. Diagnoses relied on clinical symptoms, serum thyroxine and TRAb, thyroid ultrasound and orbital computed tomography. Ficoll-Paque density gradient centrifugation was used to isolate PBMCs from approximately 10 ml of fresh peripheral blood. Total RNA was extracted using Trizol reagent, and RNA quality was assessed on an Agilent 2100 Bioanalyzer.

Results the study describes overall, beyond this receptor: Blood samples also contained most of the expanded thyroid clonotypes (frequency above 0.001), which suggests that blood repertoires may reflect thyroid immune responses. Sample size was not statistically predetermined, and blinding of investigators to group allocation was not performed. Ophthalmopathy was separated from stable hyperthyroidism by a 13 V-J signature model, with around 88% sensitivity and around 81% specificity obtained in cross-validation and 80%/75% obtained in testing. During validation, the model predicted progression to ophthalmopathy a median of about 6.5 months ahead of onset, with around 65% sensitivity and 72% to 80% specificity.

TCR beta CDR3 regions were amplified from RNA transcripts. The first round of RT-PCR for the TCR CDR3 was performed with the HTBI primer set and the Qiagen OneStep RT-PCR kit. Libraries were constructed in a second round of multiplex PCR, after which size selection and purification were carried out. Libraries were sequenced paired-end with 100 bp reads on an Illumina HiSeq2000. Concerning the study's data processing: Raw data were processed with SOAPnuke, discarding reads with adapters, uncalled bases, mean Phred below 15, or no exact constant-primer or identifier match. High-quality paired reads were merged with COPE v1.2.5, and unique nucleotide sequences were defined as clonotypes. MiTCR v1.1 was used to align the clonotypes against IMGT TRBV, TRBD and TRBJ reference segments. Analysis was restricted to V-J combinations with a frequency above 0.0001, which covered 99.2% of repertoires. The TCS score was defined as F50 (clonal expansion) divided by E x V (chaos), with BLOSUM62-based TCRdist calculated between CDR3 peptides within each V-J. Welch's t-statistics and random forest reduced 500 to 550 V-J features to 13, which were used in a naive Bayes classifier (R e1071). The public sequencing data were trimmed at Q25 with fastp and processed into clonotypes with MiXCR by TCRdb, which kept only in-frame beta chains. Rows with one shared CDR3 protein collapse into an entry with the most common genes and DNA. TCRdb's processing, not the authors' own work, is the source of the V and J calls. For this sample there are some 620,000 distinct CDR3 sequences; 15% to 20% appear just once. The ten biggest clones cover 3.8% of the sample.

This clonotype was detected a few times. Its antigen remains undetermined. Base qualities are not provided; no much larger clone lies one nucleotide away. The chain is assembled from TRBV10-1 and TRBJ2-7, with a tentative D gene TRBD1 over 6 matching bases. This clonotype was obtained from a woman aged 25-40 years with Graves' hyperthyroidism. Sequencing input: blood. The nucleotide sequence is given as TGCGCCACCACCCCACTAAGACAGGCGACCTACGAGCAGTACTTC. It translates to CATTPLRQATYEQYF.